This TCR beta chain was identified in a study of shared clonotypes between healthy human individuals. Method: immunoSEQ multiplex PCR; TCRdb's copy keeps in-frame clones and lacks some. Here the sample spans approximately 700,000 clones, 60% to 75% being singletons. The CDR3 loop spans 12 amino acids. Germline CDR1 and CDR2: MDHEN and SYDVKM. What was sequenced was memory CD4+ T cells sorted from blood. Noted subset: CD45RA-negative fraction. This sequence was found in a woman in her 30s in good health. The chain recombines TRBV28 with TRBJ2-3; D possibly matches TRBD1 or TRBD2 (6 bases each). The CDR3 protein is CAGGSPWGTQYF. In DNA form, the CDR3 reads TGTGCAGGGGGGAGCCCCTGGGGTACGCAGTATTTT.